The present T cell receptor beta chain was sequenced within a study of shared T cell receptors in the human thymus. The assay was immunoSEQ multiplex PCR, and TCRdb's table has in-frame clones only and misses some. The table shows hundreds of thousands of clones, with about 89% occurring only once. This CDR3 is built from 15 residues. In germline, CDR1 is MNHNS, CDR2 SASEGT. The ends were cut back, 2 bases at V and 6 bases at J, with 15 bases in the middle. The sample also formed part of further work on human thymus T cells. That work states: The source of the thymus tissue was resections taken during corrective heart surgery. In thymic and blood repertoires alike, V and J usage looked biased. Thymic TCR repertoires of unrelated people reportedly overlapped highly.

The sample taken for sequencing was thymocytes. The receptor's source is a boy in the first two years of life with a congenital heart defect. V usage is TRBV6-1 and J usage is TRBJ2-3; D uncertain. CDR3 nucleotide sequence: TGTGCCAGCAGTGAACCCTCGGTGCTCCGGGATACGCAGTATTTT. It yields the protein CASSEPSVLRDTQYF.